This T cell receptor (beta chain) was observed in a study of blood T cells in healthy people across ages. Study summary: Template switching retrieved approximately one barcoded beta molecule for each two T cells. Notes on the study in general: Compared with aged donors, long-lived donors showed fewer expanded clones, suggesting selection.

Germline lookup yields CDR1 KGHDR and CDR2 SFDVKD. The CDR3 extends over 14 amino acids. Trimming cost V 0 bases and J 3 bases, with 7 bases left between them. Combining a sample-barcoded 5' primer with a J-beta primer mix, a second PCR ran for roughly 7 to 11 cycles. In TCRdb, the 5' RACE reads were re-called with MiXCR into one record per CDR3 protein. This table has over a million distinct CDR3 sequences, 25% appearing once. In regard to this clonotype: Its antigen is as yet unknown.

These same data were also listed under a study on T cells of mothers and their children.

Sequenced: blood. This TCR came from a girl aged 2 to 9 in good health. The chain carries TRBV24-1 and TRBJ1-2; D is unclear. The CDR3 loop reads CATSDLWGDYGYTF. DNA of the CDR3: TGTGCCACCAGTGATTTGTGGGGTGACTATGGCTACACCTTC.